The source of this TCR beta chain is a study of tumor-infiltrating lymphocytes in oesophageal squamous cell carcinoma. TCRdb used MiXCR to reprocess the PCR reads, holding one entry per CDR3 protein. The sample comprises approximately 15,000 distinct CDR3 sequences, around 51% of which are singletons, and roughly two fifths rests with the top ten. The germline V and J ends were trimmed by 5 bases and 3 bases, with 14 bases remaining between them. The CDR3 is 14 residues long. CDR1 SGHTA and CDR2 FQGNSA come from the germline V gene. Sequenced: esophageal tumor tissue. This sequence joins TRBV7-2 and TRBJ2-7, with a possible D match to TRBD1 (5 bases). This sequence originates from a female donor with esophageal squamous cell carcinoma. The CDR3 protein is CASSESQGLYEQYF. In nucleotides, the CDR3 is TGTGCCAGCAGCGAGTCCCAGGGCCTCTACGAGCAGTACTTC.